These 2 T cell receptor beta chains originate from one sample sequenced in a study of blood T cell repertoires in COVID-19. The method was immunoSEQ multiplex PCR; TCRdb's version includes in-frame clones alone and lacks a portion of them. The sample has some 70,000 clones; roughly 71% are singletons. Sequences were obtained from peripheral blood. Every receptor here comes from a man between 60 and 75 years old with COVID-19, enrolled during active disease.

The V gene is TRBV3-1 (or the pseudogene TRBV3-2), the J gene TRBJ1-1; D is undetermined. From germline, CDR1 is LGHDT and CDR2 YNNKEL (reference sequence). The CDR3 has 13 amino acids. V lost 4 bases and J lost 1, with 7 bases in between. The CDR3 loop reads CASSPQANTEAFF. Written as DNA, the CDR3 is TGTGCCAGCAGCCCTCAGGCGAACACTGAAGCTTTCTTT.

This clone was seen a handful of times. The rearrangement joins TRBV7-9 to TRBJ2-1; the match to TRBD1 covers 7 bases. Germline V CDR1 and CDR2: SEHNR, FQNEAQ (reference sequence). This CDR3 is 13 amino acids long. The ends lost 1 base at V and 14 bases at J; junction bases unmatched: 8. The CDR3 DNA follows: TGTGCCAGCAGCTTAGGTTATCTAGGGGGCAAGTTCTTC. This encodes CASSLGYLGGKFF.